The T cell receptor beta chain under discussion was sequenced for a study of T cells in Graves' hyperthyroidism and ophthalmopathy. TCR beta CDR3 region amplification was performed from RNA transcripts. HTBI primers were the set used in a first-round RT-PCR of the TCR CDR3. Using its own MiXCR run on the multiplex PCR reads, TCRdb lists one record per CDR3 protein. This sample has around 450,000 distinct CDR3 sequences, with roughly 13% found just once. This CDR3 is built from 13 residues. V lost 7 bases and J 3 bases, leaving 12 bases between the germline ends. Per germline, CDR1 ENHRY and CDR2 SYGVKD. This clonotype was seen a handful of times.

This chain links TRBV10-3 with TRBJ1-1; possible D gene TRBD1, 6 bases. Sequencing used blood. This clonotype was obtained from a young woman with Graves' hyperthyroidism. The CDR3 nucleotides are TGTGCCATCAATGGGGGGCTTTACACTGAAGCTTTCTTT. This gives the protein CAINGGLYTEAFF.